This T cell receptor beta chain was obtained from a study of shared clonotypes between healthy human individuals. Study at large: Each donor had three CD4 naive, three CD4 memory, two CD8 naive and one CD8 memory plate.

Sequenced by immunoSEQ multiplex PCR; TCRdb stores in-frame clones only, minus some. Counted here are under 300,000 clones, approximately 65% occurring once; the ten biggest clones make up approximately 12%. Looked up from germline, CDR1 is MDHEN and CDR2 is SYDVKM. CDR3 length: 14 amino acids. Trimming removed 7 bases from V and 7 bases from J, with 16 bases in between. Every donor, a Caucasian adult, lived in Nashville, Tennessee. This rearrangement joins TRBV28 to TRBJ1-4, with D possibly being TRBD1 (6 bases). Sequenced sample: memory CD4+ T cells sorted from blood. Subset reported: CD45RA-negative fraction. This clonotype originated in a man aged 25-45 years in good health. The CDR3 DNA is TGTGCCAGCACTTCGAGGGGGGCGCTTGAAAAACTGTTTTTT. Its protein product is CASTSRGALEKLFF.